The rows below give T cell receptor beta chains drawn from one sample of a study of shared T cell receptors in the human thymus. Clones were read by immunoSEQ multiplex PCR, and TCRdb kept only the in-frame ones, dropping some. This sample has 700,000 or so clones, with 80% to 90% found just once. This sample also appeared in a second study, on human thymus T cells.

The sequenced sample was thymocytes. These receptors were taken from a girl under three years old with a congenital heart defect. Each CDR3 is given with its conserved first and last residue. The D gene is left open where the match is weak. Clone size, where shown, is once, few, many, or a class for clones that have expanded.

J: TRBJ2-7; size: .; D: TRBD1; V: TRBV9; DNA: TGCGCCAGCAGCCCCCGGACAGGGGTGGGCGAGCAGTACTTC; CDR3: CASSPRTGVGEQYF
J: TRBJ1-6; size: .; D: .; V: TRBV28; DNA: TGTGCCAGCAGCAACACCAGCTCAGGGCGTAACTCACCCCTCCACTTT; CDR3: CASSNTSSGRNSPLHF
J: TRBJ1-3; size: .; D: TRBD1; V: TRBV5-6; DNA: TGTGCCAGCAGCGCCTCGGACAGGGGCTTGGGAAACACCATATATTTT; CDR3: CASSASDRGLGNTIYF
J: TRBJ2-5; size: .; D: .; V: TRBV5-8; DNA: TGTGCCAGCAGCTGCACAAAAGAGACCCAGTACTTC; CDR3: CASSCTKETQYF
J: TRBJ1-6; size: .; D: TRBD1; V: TRBV19; DNA: TGTGCCAGTAGTATAAACAGGGGGCTGAAGAATAATTCACCCCTCCACTTT; CDR3: CASSINRGLKNNSPLHF
J: TRBJ2-1; size: once; D: .; V: TRBV4-3; DNA: TGCGCCAGCAGCCAAGCCCCACGTCGGTTCGACAGGTATGGCGGCAATGAGCAGTTCTTC; CDR3: CASSQAPRRFDRYGGNEQFF
J: TRBJ2-2; size: once; D: .; V: TRBV30; DNA: TGTGCCTGGAGTCGGAGCCTAGTTCCTCCGAACACCGGGGAGCTGTTTTTT; CDR3: CAWSRSLVPPNTGELFF
J: TRBJ1-2; size: .; D: .; V: TRBV5-1; DNA: TGCGCCAGCAGCTTGATCGACAGGAACTATGGCTACACCTTC; CDR3: CASSLIDRNYGYTF
J: TRBJ1-6; size: .; D: .; V: TRBV4-2; DNA: TGTGCCAGCAGCCAAAACCCCGGGTGGGATTCACCCCTCCACTTT; CDR3: CASSQNPGWDSPLHF
J: TRBJ2-7; size: .; D: TRBD1; V: TRBV10-3; DNA: TGTGCCATCAGCCGATCACGACAGGGGGCTTACCAACTTGACGTTGCCTACGAGCAGTACTTC; CDR3: CAISRSRQGAYQLDVAYEQYF
J: TRBJ2-5; size: .; D: .; V: TRBV7-2; DNA: TGTGCCAGCAGCTTACACGCGCAAGAGACCCAGTACTTC; CDR3: CASSLHAQETQYF
J: TRBJ1-2; size: .; D: TRBD1; V: TRBV27; DNA: TGTGCCACCTACACAGGGGACCCAAATGGCTACACCTTC; CDR3: CATYTGDPNGYTF
J: TRBJ2-2; size: .; D: TRBD1; V: TRBV11-2; DNA: TGTGCCAGCAGTCACAGGACAGGGCCGAACACCGGGGAGCTGTTTTTT; CDR3: CASSHRTGPNTGELFF
J: TRBJ2-6; size: .; D: TRBD1; V: TRBV7-3; DNA: TGTGCCAGCAGCCTTGGGACAGGGGCGCGCTCTGGGGCCAACGTCCTGACTTTC; CDR3: CASSLGTGARSGANVLTF
J: TRBJ2-7; size: .; D: TRBD1; V: TRBV29-1; DNA: TGCAGCGTTCGGACAGGGGAATCCTACGAGCAGTACTTC; CDR3: CSVRTGESYEQYF
J: TRBJ2-1; size: once; D: TRBD2; V: TRBV10-3; DNA: TGTGCCATCAGGGGAATAGCGGGATTCTCCCTCAATGAGCAGTTCTTC; CDR3: CAIRGIAGFSLNEQFF
J: TRBJ1-5; size: .; D: .; V: TRBV4-2; DNA: TGTGCCAGCAGCCAAGAGGGGAGAGATAGCAATCAGCCCCAGCATTTT; CDR3: CASSQEGRDSNQPQHF
J: TRBJ1-1; size: few; D: TRBD1; V: TRBV27; DNA: TGTGCCAGCAGCTCGTCGGGAAAGGGACAGCGAGGGAACACTGAAGCTTTCTTT; CDR3: CASSSSGKGQRGNTEAFF
J: TRBJ2-7; size: .; D: .; V: TRBV6-1; DNA: TGTGCCTCAGGAGGGCAGCCATCCTACGAGCAGTACTTC; CDR3: CASGGQPSYEQYF
J: TRBJ2-7; size: .; D: .; V: TRBV6-1; DNA: TGTGCCAGCCGCACGGGCAGGGCGTCCTACGAGCAGTACTTC; CDR3: CASRTGRASYEQYF
J: TRBJ2-1; size: .; D: TRBD2; V: TRBV5-6; DNA: TGTGCCAGCAGCTTGGGAGCTTTGCCGGGGGGGCACCACAATGAGCAGTTCTTC; CDR3: CASSLGALPGGHHNEQFF
J: TRBJ1-1; size: .; D: .; V: TRBV27; DNA: TGTGCCAGCAGTTTAGGGCGACCGAACACTGAAGCTTTCTTT; CDR3: CASSLGRPNTEAFF
J: TRBJ2-3; size: .; D: .; V: TRBV7-9; DNA: TGTGCCAGCAGCTTAGGTGGCTTCACAGATACGCAGTATTTT; CDR3: CASSLGGFTDTQYF
J: TRBJ2-1; size: few; D: TRBD2; V: TRBV14; DNA: TGTGCCAGCAGCCAAGATCCTAGGACTAGTAGTAAGTACGGCTACAATGAGCAGTTCTTC; CDR3: CASSQDPRTSSKYGYNEQFF
J: TRBJ1-5; size: .; D: .; V: TRBV6-1; DNA: TGTGCCAGCAGGTCAGGCCCTGGGAGCAATCAGCCCCAGCATTTT; CDR3: CASRSGPGSNQPQHF
J: TRBJ1-4; size: .; D: .; V: TRBV7-2; DNA: TGTGCCAGCAGCTTAGGAACAGAACCAAATGAAAAACTGTTTTTT; CDR3: CASSLGTEPNEKLFF
J: TRBJ2-7; size: .; D: TRBD2; V: TRBV7-2; DNA: TGTGCCAGCAGCTCATCACGGGGGGGGCCGTACGAGCAGTACTTC; CDR3: CASSSSRGGPYEQYF
J: TRBJ1-2; size: .; D: .; V: TRBV7-8; DNA: TGTGCCAGCAGCTTAGTAGCGGGTAAACAGGGTTCCTATGGCTACACCTTC; CDR3: CASSLVAGKQGSYGYTF
J: TRBJ2-5; size: .; D: TRBD1; V: TRBV9; DNA: TGTGCCAGCAGCGTAGCAGAGGGGAGGGGACAGGGGTCGGAAGAGACCCAGTACTTC; CDR3: CASSVAEGRGQGSEETQYF
J: TRBJ1-5; size: .; D: .; V: TRBV2; DNA: TGTGCCAGCCAGACAGGAGTCCGAAATCAGCCCCAGCATTTT; CDR3: CASQTGVRNQPQHF
J: TRBJ2-7; size: .; D: TRBD1; V: TRBV5-8; DNA: TGTGCCAGCAGCTTGGTCTTTGGACAGGGTATCTACGAGCAGTACTTC; CDR3: CASSLVFGQGIYEQYF
J: TRBJ1-2; size: .; D: TRBD1; V: TRBV27; DNA: TGTGCCACCTACAGGGGGCCCCATGGCTACACCTTC; CDR3: CATYRGPHGYTF
J: TRBJ1-4; size: .; D: .; V: TRBV30; DNA: TGTGCCTGGAGTTATGTCGGTTCCTGGGGCCTTAATGAAAAACTGTTTTTT; CDR3: CAWSYVGSWGLNEKLFF
J: TRBJ2-3; size: .; D: TRBD2; V: TRBV11-2; DNA: TGTGCCAGCAGCTCCCTAGCGGGGGGAAACACAGATACGCAGTATTTT; CDR3: CASSSLAGGNTDTQYF
J: TRBJ2-1; size: .; D: .; V: TRBV9; DNA: TGTGCCAGCGCCTCAGGGGGGCGGCAAGCGTACAATGAGCAGTTCTTC; CDR3: CASASGGRQAYNEQFF
J: TRBJ1-2; size: .; D: .; V: TRBV6-4; DNA: TGTGCCAGCAGTGACCGACCATACAGGGATCCCTATGGCTACACCTTC; CDR3: CASSDRPYRDPYGYTF
J: TRBJ1-5; size: .; D: TRBD1; V: TRBV29-1; DNA: TGCAGCGTTGGGGACAGCAATAATCAGCCCCAGCATTTT; CDR3: CSVGDSNNQPQHF
J: TRBJ1-5; size: once; D: .; V: TRBV18; DNA: TGTGCCAGCTCACCGGGGGGTCAGCCCCAGCATTTT; CDR3: CASSPGGQPQHF
J: TRBJ2-3; size: .; D: TRBD2; V: TRBV28; DNA: TGTGCCAGCAGTTTGCGAAGACCCCGAAACTCGGCTAGCGGGGGGAGGACAGATACGCAGTATTTT; CDR3: CASSLRRPRNSASGGRTDTQYF
J: TRBJ1-1; size: .; D: .; V: TRBV7-4; DNA: TGTGCCAGCAGCTTAGTTCCAGGGAAGACTGAAGCTTTCTTT; CDR3: CASSLVPGKTEAFF
J: TRBJ1-4; size: .; D: .; V: TRBV4-3; DNA: TGCGCCAGCAGCCAAGAACCTACAACTAATGAAAAACTGTTTTTT; CDR3: CASSQEPTTNEKLFF
J: TRBJ2-1; size: .; D: TRBD2; V: TRBV4-1; DNA: TGCGCCAGCAGCCAATCCGGGACTAGATTTGTCGATGAGCAGTTCTTC; CDR3: CASSQSGTRFVDEQFF
J: TRBJ1-5; size: .; D: TRBD1; V: TRBV5-4; DNA: TGTGCCAGCAGTCCCAGGACAGGGAGGGATCAGCCCCAGCATTTT; CDR3: CASSPRTGRDQPQHF
J: TRBJ2-1; size: .; D: .; V: TRBV5-1; DNA: TGCGCCAGCAGCTTGGTGGGCCTAATTATACCTCCAAACAATGAGCAGTTCTTC; CDR3: CASSLVGLIIPPNNEQFF
J: TRBJ1-5; size: once; D: .; V: TRBV27; DNA: TGTGCCAGCAGTTGCTTCGGTCAGCCCCAGCATTTT; CDR3: CASSCFGQPQHF
J: TRBJ2-7; size: .; D: TRBD1; V: TRBV28; DNA: TGTGCCAGCAGTTTACGGGACAGGGGGGATACCTCTCCGTACGAGCAGTACTTC; CDR3: CASSLRDRGDTSPYEQYF
J: TRBJ2-3; size: few; D: TRBD2; V: TRBV7-4; DNA: TGTGCCAGCAGCTCTACCGCCCCCGTAGCGGGGGGCACAGATACGCAGTATTTT; CDR3: CASSSTAPVAGGTDTQYF
J: TRBJ1-2; size: .; D: .; V: TRBV6-5; DNA: TGTGCCAGCAGCCACTGGGGGGGTTCCTATGGCTACACCTTC; CDR3: CASSHWGGSYGYTF
J: TRBJ2-4; size: .; D: .; V: TRBV6-5; DNA: TGTGCCACTTCAGGGGTTGCAGGGGAAAACATTCAGTACTTC; CDR3: CATSGVAGENIQYF
J: TRBJ2-6; size: few; D: .; V: TRBV27; DNA: TGTGCCAGCACAAAGGGGAAGTATGGGGCCAACGTCCTGACTTTC; CDR3: CASTKGKYGANVLTF
J: TRBJ2-7; size: .; D: TRBD2; V: TRBV12-5; DNA: TGTGCTAGTGGTTTCCAGGGACTAGGCGAGCAGTACTTC; CDR3: CASGFQGLGEQYF